These 21 T cell receptor beta chains were sequenced from one sample in a study of T cells in women clearing cervical HPV infection. The repertoire was sequenced with immunoSEQ multiplex PCR; TCRdb's copy has only in-frame clones and lacks some. The sample data list 25,000 to 40,000 clones. Sequenced: blood buffy coat. All receptors come from a woman between 18 and 70 years old with a cervical HPV16 infection that either progressed to CIN3+ or cleared (not recorded which).

About this clone: The CDR3 is cut off 3 residues early in the read; its end comes from the germline J gene. J is TRBJ1-2 and V is TRBV19; TRBD1 might be the D (5 bases). The V gene's germline CDR1 is LNHDA and CDR2 SQIVND (reference sequence). This CDR3 has 15 amino acids. The CDR3 is CASSIGRGGYNDYTF. CDR3 bases read: TGTGCCAGTAGTATAGGACGGGGGGGATACAATGAC.

Points on this clone: The read terminates 3 residues ahead of where the CDR3 ends, so the germline J gene completes it. The rearrangement uses TRBV7-2 and TRBJ2-7, with a possible D match to TRBD1 (6 bases). The CDR3 runs 14 residues. V dropped 5 bases and J dropped 6 bases, with 17 bases sitting between them. Germline values: CDR1 SGHTA, CDR2 FQGNSA. Here the CDR3 reads CASSPRDRTREQYF. The part of the CDR3 DNA that was read is TGTGCCAGCAGCCCCCGTGACAGGACCCGCGAG.

This clone is labeled medium-sized based on frequency. The read ends 3 residues shy of where the CDR3 ends; the end is completed using the germline J gene. This chain uses TRBV19 with TRBJ2-4; TRBD1 aligns across 8 bases. The germline V gene encodes CDR1 LNHDA and CDR2 SQIVND (reference sequence). Trimming took 3 bases from V and 1 from J; bases not matched to a gene: 2. This CDR3 has 15 residues. CDR3 sequence: CASSIQGAAKNIQYF. The DNA read from the CDR3 is TGTGCCAGTAGTATTCAGGGGGCGGCCAAAAACATT.

Note on this clone: The read comes to an end 3 residues before the CDR3 does, leaving the germline J gene to fill in the end. The chain links TRBV12-5 to TRBJ2-1; D gene unclear. CDR1 and CDR2 (germline): LGHNT, FRNRAP. This CDR3 has 14 residues. The germline V and J ends were trimmed by 1 base and 7 bases, with 11 bases remaining between them. CDR3 sequence: CASGLAPQLNEQFF. The DNA read from the CDR3 is TGTGCTAGTGGTTTGGCTCCACAGTTGAATGAG. The entire variable domain, with the rest obtained from reference TRBV12-5 and TRBJ2-1, is as follows: DARVTQTPRHKVTEMGQEVTMRCQPILGHNTVFWYRQTMMQGLELLAYFRNRAPLDDSGMPKDRFSAEMPDATLATLKIQPSEPRDSAVYFCASGLAPQLNEQFFGPGTRLTVL.

A note on this clone: The read is 3 residues too short to cover the CDR3 end, so that end is filled in from the germline J gene. The J gene is TRBJ2-4, the V gene TRBV7-6; the match to TRBD1 covers 9 bases. This CDR3 region has 15 residues. Germline values: CDR1 SGHVS, CDR2 FNYEAQ. CDR3 region: CASSSEGGQGHGQYF. The DNA read from the CDR3 is TGTGCCAGCAGCTCCGAGGGGGGACAGGGTCATGGT. The full variable domain, with the rest looked up from reference TRBV7-6 and TRBJ2-4, is GAGVSQSPRYKVTKRGQDVALRCDPISGHVSLYWYRQALGQGPEFLTYFNYEAQQDKSGLPNDRFSAERPEGSISTLTIQRTEQRDSAMYRCASSSEGGQGHGQYFGAGTRLSVL.

With respect to this clone: The missing CDR3 end, 3 residues past where the read stops, is filled in from the germline J gene. The gene calls are TRBV5-1 and TRBJ1-2; TRBD1 is a possible D gene (6 bases). The CDR3 extends over 15 amino acids. CDR1 is SGHRS and CDR2 is YFSETQ in the germline V gene. The V gene lost 0 bases and the J gene lost 5 bases, with 14 bases spanning the gap. The CDR3 loop is CASSLGDRQSYGYTF. The DNA read from the CDR3 is TGCGCCAGCAGCTTGGGAGACAGGCAGTCGTATGGC. The entire variable domain, with the rest obtained from reference TRBV5-1 and TRBJ1-2, is as follows: KAGVTQTPRYLIKTRGQQVTLSCSPISGHRSVSWYQQTPGQGLQFLFEYFSETQRNKGNFPGRFSGRQFSNSRSEMNVSTLELGDSALYLCASSLGDRQSYGYTFGSGTRLTVV.

As for this clone: The DNA ends 3 residues before the CDR3 does, and the rest of the CDR3 is filled in from the germline J gene. This chain links TRBV28 with TRBJ2-2; 11 nucleotides line up with TRBD2. This CDR3 contains 17 residues. The V gene's germline CDR1 is MDHEN and CDR2 SYDVKM. V lost 7 bases, J lost 3 bases, and 10 bases stayed unmatched. CDR3: CASTSGGLGTDTGELFF. The part of the CDR3 DNA that was read is TGTGCCAGCACTAGCGGGGGGCTGGGGACGGACACCGGGGAG.

Concerning this clone: The sequenced fragment ends 3 residues before the CDR3 boundary, so the rest is inferred from the germline J gene. The rearrangement links TRBV19 to TRBJ1-4, with D possibly being TRBD1 (6 bases). This CDR3 region has 14 residues. From germline, CDR1 is LNHDA and CDR2 SQIVND (reference sequence). The CDR3 DNA, read in part, is TGTGCCAGTAGTATAACAGGGCCTAATTCACCA. Translated: CASSITGPNSP. The CDR3 in full is CASSITGPNSPLFF.

For this clone: Read coverage stops 3 residues before the CDR3 terminus; the germline J gene supplies the remainder. The chain has TRBV19 and TRBJ1-1; TRBD1 matches 8 bases. CDR1 is LNHDA, CDR2 SQIVND, per germline (reference sequence). With V trimmed by 6 bases and J by 4 bases, 10 bases remained unmatched. The CDR3 extends over 15 amino acids. The CDR3 DNA, read in part, is TGTGCCAGTAGCCCCACAGGGGGGTCGGGCACTGAA. It translates to CASSPTGGSGTE. The CDR3 in full is CASSPTGGSGTEAFF.

The sequenced CDR3 bases are TGTGCCAGCAGCTTAGGCGGGACAGGGAATACTGAA. Translated: CASSLGGTGNTE. From start to end, the CDR3 is CASSLGGTGNTEAFF. The chain has TRBV7-2 and TRBJ1-1; 9 bases line up with TRBD1. The read ends 3 residues early relative to the CDR3; the germline J gene fills the gap. Trimming took 1 base from V and 5 from J; bases not matched to a gene: 5. Per the germline V gene, CDR1 is SGHTA and CDR2 is FQGNSA. This CDR3 contains 15 residues. The complete variable domain, with remaining parts taken from reference TRBV7-2 and TRBJ1-1, reads GAGVSQSPSNKVTEKGKDVELRCDPISGHTALYWYRQSLGQGLEFLIYFQGNSAPDKSGLPSDRFSAERTGGSVSTLTIQRTQQEDSAVYLCASSLGGTGNTEAFFGQGTRLTVV.

About this clone itself: The CDR3 end is not reached by the read, which stops 3 residues before it; the germline J gene fills it in. The V gene is TRBV7-2, the J gene TRBJ2-4, with 7 bases lining up with TRBD2. The CDR3 consists of 17 residues. Germline V gene data show CDR1 as SGHTA and CDR2 as FQGNSA. The part of the CDR3 DNA that was read is TGTGCCAGCAGCTTAGCTCCTGCGGCAGGGACTAACTATGGT. Its translation: CASSLAPAAGTNYG. The CDR3 reads in full as CASSLAPAAGTNYGQYF.

Comments on this clone: The CDR3 goes on 3 residues after the read ends, and that part is filled in from the germline J gene. The chain carries TRBV5-1 and TRBJ1-4; TRBD1 might be the D (5 bases). The CDR3 has 17 residues. Germline V gene lookup returns CDR1 SGHRS and CDR2 YFSETQ. This CDR3 reads CASSLGPSGGRNSPLFF. CDR3 DNA (partial): TGCGCCAGCAGCTTGGGACCCTCGGGGGGTAGAAATTCACCA.

About this clone itself: Read coverage stops 3 residues before the CDR3 terminus; the germline J gene supplies the remainder. This chain uses TRBV19 with TRBJ2-4; possibly TRBD1 for D (6 bases). Germline assignment: CDR1 LNHDA and CDR2 SQIVND (reference sequence). This CDR3 is 15 amino acids long. CDR3 loop: CASLPDRAFYYGQYF. The sequenced CDR3 bases are TGTGCCAGTCTACCGGACAGAGCCTTTTACTATGGT.

About this clone: The CDR3 end falls 3 residues outside the read, so it is completed with the germline J gene. This chain uses TRBV5-1 with TRBJ2-4, with a possible D match to TRBD1 (5 bases). This CDR3 comprises 14 residues. From germline, CDR1 is SGHRS and CDR2 YFSETQ. CDR3 in amino acids: CASSPDILAYGQYF. CDR3 bases read: TGCGCCAGCAGCCCGGACATTCTCGCCTATGGT.

With regard to this clone: The sequenced fragment ends 3 residues before the CDR3 boundary, so the rest is inferred from the germline J gene. J is TRBJ1-1 and V is TRBV5-1; D not resolved. Trimming took 0 bases from V and 5 from J, leaving 11 bases between them. The germline V gene has CDR1 SGHRS and CDR2 YFSETQ. The CDR3 runs 14 residues. Here the CDR3 reads CASSLDWAMTEAFF. Partial CDR3 DNA: TGCGCCAGCAGCTTGGACTGGGCAATGACTGAA.

Regarding this clone: The read falls 3 residues short of the CDR3 end, and the missing part is taken from the germline J gene. The chain combines TRBV19 with TRBJ1-5; D gene unclear. Germline V lookup: CDR1 LNHDA, CDR2 SQIVND (reference sequence). V shed 5 bases and J shed 3 bases, with 11 bases lying between them. The CDR3 consists of 14 residues. CDR3 residues: CASSPLGHNQPQHF. The sequenced CDR3 bases are TGTGCCAGTAGTCCCCTGGGCCACAATCAGCCC.

To note about this clone: The read is 3 residues too short to cover the CDR3 end, so that end is filled in from the germline J gene. The gene calls are TRBV7-2 and TRBJ2-7, with 7 bases matching TRBD1. This CDR3 region has 15 residues. V trimming: 3 bases; J trimming: 1 base; junction bases outside the gene matches: 6. CDR1 and CDR2 from the germline V gene are SGHTA and FQGNSA. CDR3: CASSFTGQPSYEQYF. Incomplete CDR3 DNA: TGTGCCAGCAGCTTTACGGGACAGCCTTCCTACGAG.

To note about this clone: Coverage ceases 3 residues before the CDR3 finishes, and the germline J gene fills in the end. The V and J genes are TRBV12-3 or TRBV12-4 and TRBJ2-1, with a weak D call TRBD1 (5 bases). Trimming cost V 5 bases and J 8 bases, with 13 bases left between them. The CDR3 is 13 amino acids. The CDR3: CASSPIRVHEQFF. Incomplete CDR3 DNA: TGTGCCAGCAGTCCCATCAGGGTCCATGAG.

This clone counts as medium-sized by frequency. The read stops 3 residues short of the end of the CDR3; the missing end is completed from the germline J gene. The chain has TRBV19 and TRBJ1-5; 9 nucleotides align to TRBD1. The V gene's germline CDR1 is LNHDA and CDR2 SQIVND (reference sequence). The V gene end was trimmed by 8 bases and the J gene end by 1 base; junction bases not matched to a gene: 9. The CDR3 length is 16 residues. The CDR3 is CASQIGQGRSNQPQHF. CDR3 DNA (partial): TGTGCCAGTCAGATCGGACAGGGGAGGAGCAATCAGCCC. Looking up the rest from reference TRBV19 and TRBJ1-5 gives the full variable domain: DGGITQSPKYLFRKEGQNVTLSCEQNLNHDAMYWYRQDPGQGLRLIYYSQIVNDFQKGDIAEGYSVSREKKESFPLTVTSAQKNPTAFYLCASQIGQGRSNQPQHFGDGTRLSIL.

As concerns this clone: The read terminates 3 residues ahead of where the CDR3 ends, so the germline J gene completes it. The V and J genes are TRBV5-1 and TRBJ2-2, with D unresolved. The germline V gene has CDR1 SGHRS and CDR2 YFSETQ. This CDR3 is 14 amino acids long. The chain's CDR3 is CASRLIAENEKLFF. The part of the CDR3 DNA that was read is TGCGCCAGCAGGTTAATAGCCGAGAATGAAAAG.

Note on this clone: The observed sequence ends 3 residues before the CDR3 terminus, with the missing tail filled in from the germline J gene. The chain joins TRBV2 to TRBJ2-3; D call uncertain. The CDR3 length is 14 residues. V gave up 2 bases and J gave up 2 bases, with 8 bases separating them. Germline V lookup: CDR1 SNHLY, CDR2 FYNNEI. Partial CDR3 DNA: TGTGCCAGCAGTGAAAGGGCCGACACAGATACG. Encoded protein: CASSERADTDT. The full CDR3 is CASSERADTDTQYF. Full variable domain (outside the CDR3, taken from reference TRBV2 and TRBJ2-3): EPEVTQTPSHQVTQMGQEVILRCVPISNHLYFYWYRQILGQKVEFLVSFYNNEISEKSEIFDDQFSVERPDGSNFTLKIRSTKLEDSAMYFCASSERADTDTQYFGPGTRLTVL.